This T cell receptor (beta chain) was identified in a study of CD8+CD57+ T cells in acquired aplastic anemia. Regarding the study as a whole: Patients and controls shared roughly 30 CD8+ CDR3 sequences, which appeared highly expressed in patients and within their immunodominant clones.

Sequenced patients had shown CD8+CD57+ cell expansion by flow cytometry. This clonotype was detected ten times or more. The antigen is not known. The TCR beta profiling, which covered VDJ combination and CDR3 sequence, was carried out using genomic DNA as the template. TCRdb fed the reads into MiXCR, producing one record per CDR3 protein. Among about 120,000 distinct CDR3 sequences listed, over 30% were seen once. The receptor was derived from a human donor with aplastic anemia. Source material: sorted CD4+, CD8+, or CD8+CD57+ T cells (not recorded which) from PBMCs.

The CDR3 is CASHIDRGDTQYF. The CDR3 DNA sequence: TGTGCCAGCCACATAGACAGGGGCGATACGCAGTATTTT. This chain uses TRBV5-4 with TRBJ2-3, with TRBD1 matching over 8 bases. This CDR3 contains 13 residues. Unmatched junction bases numbered 7, after V lost 7 bases and J lost 6 bases. Germline V gene data show CDR1 as SGHNT and CDR2 as YYREEE (reference sequence).